A single sample is the source of the 29 T cell receptor beta chains below, sequenced in a study of OX40 agonist ivuxolimab in advanced cancers. Clones were read by immunoSEQ multiplex PCR, and TCRdb kept only the in-frame ones, dropping some. The table lists more than 45,000 clones, roughly 88% of them singletons. The sample in question was CD4+ or CD8+ T cells sorted from blood, obtained in a trial of the OX40 agonist ivuxolimab. These receptors all stem from an adult with an advanced solid tumor such as melanoma, head and neck, liver or kidney cancer.

The chain couples TRBV28 to TRBJ1-6; D call uncertain. Germline V gene sequence: CDR1 MDHEN, CDR2 SYDVKM. V was trimmed by 5 bases and J by 2 bases, leaving 10 bases between them. This CDR3 contains 15 residues. The CDR3 DNA is TGTGCCAGCAGTACCTATACGACCTATAATTCACCCCTCCACTTT. Amino acid sequence: CASSTYTTYNSPLHF.

The CDR3 bases are TGTGCCAGCAGCCCGGGCGGGACCGAACAAGAGACCCAGTACTTC. As protein: CASSPGGTEQETQYF. The chain employs TRBV5-4 and TRBJ2-5, with TRBD2 as a possible D gene (6 bases). CDR1 and CDR2 from the germline V gene are SGHNT and YYREEE (reference sequence). The CDR3 runs 15 residues. With 4 bases removed from V and 2 bases from J, the gap between germline ends came to 15 bases.

This clone was picked up a small number of times. This rearrangement joins TRBV9 to TRBJ2-3, with 9 bases fitting TRBD2. The germline gives CDR1 SGDLS, CDR2 YYNGEE. The J segment lost 2 bases and the V segment lost 4 bases, leaving 8 bases of the junction unmatched. The CDR3 loop spans 16 amino acids. The CDR3 spells CASSPPAGGITDTQYF. CDR3 nucleotide sequence: TGTGCCAGCAGCCCCCCTGCGGGGGGGATCACAGATACGCAGTATTTT.

This clone was seen more than once but under ten times. This rearrangement joins TRBV27 to TRBJ2-1, with D maybe TRBD2 (6 bases). Germline V gene lookup returns CDR1 MNHEY and CDR2 SMNVEV (reference sequence). The germline V and J ends were trimmed by 3 bases and 5 bases, with 17 bases remaining between them. This CDR3 spans 16 amino acids. CDR3 sequence reads: CASSFHGSAGHNEQFF. The CDR3 DNA follows: TGTGCCAGCAGTTTTCACGGTTCGGCGGGGCACAATGAGCAGTTCTTC.

In its sample, this clone was seen once. A junction end diverges from the germline sequence, so it may reflect a read error. Different DNA sequences within this sample yield the same CDR3. The rearrangement uses TRBV6-1 and TRBJ1-5; D ambiguous. This CDR3 is 14 amino acids long. Looked up from germline, CDR1 is MNHNS and CDR2 is SASEGT. CDR3 sequence (DNA): TGTGCCAGCAGTGACGTGGGAGGGTTTCAGCCCCAGCACTTT. This sequence encodes CASSDVGGFQPQHF.

This chain joins TRBV7-2 and TRBJ1-2, with D hard to call. The CDR3 spans 13 residues. Trimming took 0 bases from V and 7 from J, leaving 9 bases between them. Germline loops: CDR1 SGHTA, CDR2 FQGNSA. CDR3 region: CASSLAPAGGYTF. CDR3 DNA: TGTGCCAGCAGCTTAGCCCCGGCGGGTGGCTACACCTTC.

This clone was found a few times. The genes are TRBV23-1 and TRBJ1-6, with D unclear. TRBV23-1 is an open reading frame, and its role is uncertain. Trimming left V 7 bases short and J 6 bases short, with 10 bases between. CDR3 length: 13 amino acids. The CDR3 DNA reads TGCGCCAGCAAAGGGCAGAGTAATTCACCCCTCCACTTT. This encodes CASKGQSNSPLHF.

The genes are TRBV7-3 and TRBJ2-7; D perhaps matches TRBD1 (6 bases). V gave up 5 bases and J gave up 6 bases, with 11 bases separating them. The germline gives CDR1 SGHTA, CDR2 FQGTGA. The CDR3 length is 12 residues. CDR3 nucleotides: TGTGCCAGCAGCGCAGAAGGGGGCGAGCAGTACTTC. As protein: CASSAEGGEQYF.

A single count supports this clone. The chain employs TRBV30 and TRBJ1-5; D is undetermined. The CDR3 runs to 13 residues. The V and J ends lost 2 bases and 7 bases respectively, with 12 bases between them. Germline V gives CDR1 GTSNPN, CDR2 SVGIG (reference sequence). CDR3 sequence (DNA): TGTGCCTGGAGTTCGTATGAGGGACAGCCCCAGCATTTT. As protein: CAWSSYEGQPQHF.

This clone was picked up one time. The CDR3 nucleotides read TGTGCCAGCACCCGACAGGGACCAGAAAAACTGTTTTTT. Protein sequence: CASTRQGPEKLFF. This chain uses TRBV6-4 with TRBJ1-4, with 7 nucleotides matching TRBD1. The trim removed 7 bases at V and 8 bases at J, leaving 7 bases unmatched. The CDR3 has 13 amino acids. Germline V gene data show CDR1 as MRHNA and CDR2 as SNTAGT.

This rearrangement joins TRBV10-3 to TRBJ1-1, with a weak D call TRBD1 (6 bases). V lost 0 bases and J lost 4, with 12 bases in between. This CDR3 has 15 amino acids. Germline loops: CDR1 ENHRY, CDR2 SYGVKD. CDR3 region: CAISESQGMSTEAFF. The CDR3, as DNA: TGTGCCATCAGTGAGTCACAGGGTATGAGCACTGAAGCTTTCTTT.

The chain joins TRBV10-3 to TRBJ1-4, with TRBD1 as a possible D gene (5 bases). CDR3 length equals 14 residues. Germline V gives CDR1 ENHRY, CDR2 SYGVKD. V lost 6 bases and J 5 bases, leaving 13 bases between the germline ends. The CDR3 sequence is CAISAGRLNEKLFF. CDR3 bases: TGTGCCATCAGCGCGGGACGGCTGAATGAAAAACTGTTTTTT.

This chain connects TRBV7-9 to TRBJ2-7; 10 bases match TRBD1. CDR3 length equals 18 residues. CDR1 and CDR2 from the germline V gene are SEHNR and FQNEAQ (reference sequence). J was trimmed by 5 bases and V by 5 bases; bases with no gene match: 18. The CDR3: CASSPRDRGLQGRNEQYF. CDR3 nucleotide sequence: TGTGCCAGCAGCCCCCGGGACAGGGGACTCCAAGGACGGAACGAGCAGTACTTC.

The chain uses TRBV25-1 and TRBJ1-4; D unresolved. The germline CDR1 and CDR2 sequences are MGHDK and SYGVNS. There are 15 residues in the CDR3. The germline V and J ends were trimmed by 6 bases and 4 bases, with 15 bases remaining between them. CDR3 in amino acids: CASSPSRAGNEKLFF. CDR3 coding DNA: TGTGCCAGCAGCCCCAGTAGGGCCGGTAATGAAAAACTGTTTTTT. The entire variable domain, with the rest obtained from reference TRBV25-1 and TRBJ1-4, is as follows: EADIYQTPRYLVIGTGKKITLECSQTMGHDKMYWYQQDPGMELHLIHYSYGVNSTEKGDLSSESTVSRIRTEHFPLTLESARPSHTSQYLCASSPSRAGNEKLFFGSGTQLSVL.

The V call is TRBV5-4, the J call TRBJ2-5; tentatively, D is TRBD1 or TRBD2 (5 bases each). CDR3 length: 15 residues. Between the trimmed V and J ends, which lost 3 bases and 1 base, there was a span of 13 bases. The V gene's germline CDR1 is SGHNT and CDR2 YYREEE (reference sequence). The CDR3 is CASSWGTSTQETQYF. The CDR3, as DNA: TGTGCCAGCAGCTGGGGGACCAGCACCCAAGAGACCCAGTACTTC.

CDR3 in DNA: TGTGCCAGCAGCTTAGCACTGGCCGGGACAGGGGAGGAGACCCAGTACTTC. This translates into CASSLALAGTGEETQYF. This chain uses TRBV11-2 with TRBJ2-5, with TRBD1 matching 10 bases. J gave up 5 bases and V 1 base, and 10 bases lay outside the gene matches. In germline, CDR1 is SGHAT, CDR2 FQNNGV. The CDR3 is 17 amino acids.

This chain joins TRBV7-3 and TRBJ1-2, with D possibly TRBD1 on 5 matching bases. With 5 bases removed from V and 4 bases from J, the gap between germline ends came to 20 bases. Germline V gene lookup returns CDR1 SGHTA and CDR2 FQGTGA. CDR3 length equals 16 residues. CDR3: CASSNRTGSQSYGYTF. DNA of the CDR3: TGTGCCAGCAGCAACAGGACGGGATCTCAATCCTATGGCTACACCTTC.

The CDR3 DNA reads as TGTGCCAGCAGCCCCCCGGCAGGCCTCTCTGGAAACACCATATATTTT. This translates into CASSPPAGLSGNTIYF. J is TRBJ1-3 and V is TRBV7-2; D is undetermined. CDR1 is SGHTA, CDR2 FQGNSA, per germline. V lost 5 bases to trimming and J lost 0 bases, with 14 bases between them. The CDR3 runs 16 residues.

This chain connects TRBV6-6 to TRBJ1-5; no clear D. Trimming cost V 5 bases and J 7 bases, with 12 bases left between them. Germline CDR1 reads MNHNY; CDR2 reads SVGAGI (reference sequence). The CDR3 covers 13 residues. In DNA form, the CDR3 reads TGTGCCAGCAGTCCCTTGTGGGAGCAGCCCCAGCATTTT. This codes for CASSPLWEQPQHF.

V and J are TRBV18 and TRBJ2-7; TRBD1 agrees at 7 bases. Germline V gene lookup returns CDR1 KGHSH and CDR2 LQKENI. The CDR3 covers 14 residues. Unmatched junction bases numbered 4, after V lost 5 bases and J lost 0 bases. CDR3 sequence reads: CASSDRDSSYEQYF. The CDR3 DNA reads TGTGCCAGCTCAGACCGGGACAGCTCCTACGAGCAGTACTTC.

The chain uses TRBV29-1 and TRBJ2-6, with D possibly TRBD1 on 5 matching bases. Germline CDR1 and CDR2: SQVTM and ANQGSEA. The CDR3 totals 18 residues. Trimming shortened V by 4 bases and J by 0 bases, and 19 bases separated the two germline ends. The CDR3 sequence: CSVGGSAGGASGANVLTF. The CDR3 DNA reads as TGCAGCGTTGGAGGTTCCGCCGGTGGGGCCTCTGGGGCCAACGTCCTGACTTTC.

A few counts support this clone. The chain employs TRBV5-1 and TRBJ2-3, with TRBD2 matching over 10 bases. The length of the CDR3 is 15 residues. V lost 4 bases to trimming and J lost 0 bases; unmatched junction nucleotides: 2. Germline lookup yields CDR1 SGHRS and CDR2 YFSETQ. The CDR3 bases are TGCGCCAGCAGCCTGACTAGCGGGAGCACAGATACGCAGTATTTT. It yields the protein CASSLTSGSTDTQYF.

The chain combines TRBV7-9 with TRBJ2-5; D may be TRBD1 or TRBD2 (7 bases each). This CDR3 spans 15 amino acids. V lost 8 bases to trimming and J lost 5 bases, with 21 bases between them. Germline values: CDR1 SEHNR, CDR2 FQNEAQ (reference sequence). As DNA, the CDR3 is TGTGCCAGCTCCTCCCTAAGCAGGGGGGGGGAGACCCAGTACTTC. This encodes CASSSLSRGGETQYF.

As for this clone: A junction boundary mismatches the germline segment, possibly from a read error. The chain has TRBV9 and TRBJ2-1; D call uncertain. This CDR3 is built from 12 residues. Germline V gene sequence: CDR1 SGDLS, CDR2 YYNGEE. CDR3 in DNA: TGTGCCAGCAGCGTACCGAGTCCACTAATCGTCTTC. This sequence encodes CASSVPSPLIVF.

The CDR3 DNA is TGTGCCAGCAAGGGATCTGGGGCCAACGTCCTGACTTTC. It translates to CASKGSGANVLTF. The genes are TRBV28 and TRBJ2-6, with D unresolved. Trimming stripped 7 bases from V and 1 base from J, with 5 bases between. This CDR3 is 13 amino acids long. Germline lookup yields CDR1 MDHEN and CDR2 SYDVKM. The full variable domain, rest sourced from reference TRBV28 and TRBJ2-6, is DVKVTQSSRYLVKRTGEKVFLECVQDMDHENMFWYRQDPGLGLRLIYFSYDVKMKEKGDIPEGYSVSREKKERFSLILESASTNQTSMYLCASKGSGANVLTFGAGSRLTVL.

The gene calls are TRBV7-6 and TRBJ2-7, with 9 nucleotides matching TRBD2. Per the germline V gene, CDR1 is SGHVS and CDR2 is FNYEAQ. The CDR3 spans 16 residues. The V gene end was trimmed by 7 bases and the J gene end by 2 bases; junction bases not matched to a gene: 12. This chain's CDR3 is CASTQAASGAAYEQYF. The CDR3 nucleotides are TGTGCCAGCACCCAGGCGGCTAGCGGGGCCGCCTACGAGCAGTACTTC.

For the CDR3, the DNA is TGTGCCAGCAGCTTACTAGAGACCTACGAGCAGTACTTC. As protein: CASSLLETYEQYF. The chain links TRBV7-9 to TRBJ2-7; unclear D gene. Germline V CDR1 and CDR2: SEHNR, FQNEAQ (reference sequence). V lost 2 bases to trimming and J lost 2 bases, with 7 bases between them. The CDR3 is made up of 13 amino acids.

This sequence joins TRBV7-3 and TRBJ2-3; 8 nucleotides line up with TRBD1. Germline V gene lookup returns CDR1 SGHTA and CDR2 FQGTGA. The CDR3 is 15 residues long. V lost 2 bases to trimming and J lost 4 bases; unmatched junction nucleotides: 5. CDR3 bases: TGTGCCAGCAGCTTAGTGACAGGGGCTCCAGATACGCAGTATTTT. As protein: CASSLVTGAPDTQYF.

This rearrangement joins TRBV4-2 to TRBJ1-2; 7 bases align to TRBD1. Germline CDR1 reads LGHNA; CDR2 reads YNFKEQ. V shed 2 bases and J 7 bases; nucleotides not matched to a gene: 10. CDR3 length: 15 amino acids. The CDR3, as DNA: TGTGCCAGCAGCCAATTAACACAGGGGACGGGTGGCTACACCTTC. Translating it yields CASSQLTQGTGGYTF.